Listed below are T cell receptor beta chains from one sample, sequenced in a study of CD8+CD57+ T cells in acquired aplastic anemia. Via MiXCR, TCRdb re-called the reads, giving one row per CDR3 protein. In the table there are 160,000 or so distinct CDR3 sequences, more than 45% of which are singletons. The sequenced sample was sorted CD4+, CD8+, or CD8+CD57+ T cells (not recorded which) from PBMCs. Receptor source: a human donor with aplastic anemia. The CDR3 runs from the conserved cysteine through the conserved F or W. A D gene is named only where the DNA matches it firmly. The size of a clone is reported for some rows only, either as once, few or many, or as a class for expanded clones.

v_gene	j_gene	len	d_gene	abundance	CDR3nt	CDR3aa
TRBV29-1	TRBJ2-5	15	TRBD2	few	TGCAGCGTTGAAGGACTAGCGGGAGGACGAGAGACCCAGTACTTC	CSVEGLAGGRETQYF
TRBV10-3	TRBJ1-2	16	NA	NA	TGTGCCATCAGTGAGTCGATTCAGGGATTTATCTATGGCTACACCTTC	CAISESIQGFIYGYTF
TRBV5-1	TRBJ2-7	13	NA	many	TGCGCCAGCAGCTTGGGACAGAGCTACGAGCAGTACTTC	CASSLGQSYEQYF
TRBV15	TRBJ1-3	15	NA	NA	TGTGCCACCAGCAGAGATTCGGGGGCAGGAAACACCATATATTTT	CATSRDSGAGNTIYF
TRBV2	TRBJ2-7	16	NA	many	TGTGCCAGCGGTGAAGGGCGGGCCCTCGGTTTAGGTAGGCAGTACTTC	CASGEGRALGLGRQYF
TRBV5-8	TRBJ1-1	15	NA	many	TGTGCCAGCAGCTACCTGGGGCGGGTGAACACTGAAGCTTTCTTT	CASSYLGRVNTEAFF
TRBV10-1	TRBJ2-7	14	TRBD2	few	TGCGCCAGCTCCAAGACTAGCGGTTCCTACGAGCAGTACTTC	CASSKTSGSYEQYF
TRBV19	TRBJ2-2	15	NA	many	TGTGCCAGTGTTAGGGGGGGGTATTCCACCGGGGAGCTGTTTTTT	CASVRGGYSTGELFF
TRBV27	TRBJ2-7	14	TRBD1	many	TGTGCCAGCAGCCGGGACAGGGGACCCTACGAGCAGTACTTC	CASSRDRGPYEQYF
TRBV4-2	TRBJ2-5	16	TRBD2	many	TGTGCCAGCAGCCAAGCGCCTAGCGGGGGACAAGAGACCCAGTACTTC	CASSQAPSGGQETQYF
TRBV29-1	TRBJ1-2	14	NA	NA	TGCAGCAGCTTAGCGGCCAGTACGCCGTATGGCTACACCTTC	CSSLAASTPYGYTF
TRBV6-4	TRBJ1-2	15	NA	NA	TGTGCCAGCAGCTTCGAGCTGGGCCGGGGCTATGGCTACACCTTC	CASSFELGRGYGYTF
TRBV11-2	TRBJ2-7	11	NA	few	TGTGCCAGCAGCTTAGGGTTCGAGCAGTACTTC	CASSLGFEQYF
TRBV24-1	TRBJ1-4	15	NA	few	TGTGCCAGCAGTTACGCTGGGGCGACTAATGGAAAACTGTTTTTT	CASSYAGATNGKLFF
TRBV20-1	TRBJ1-1	14	NA	NA	TGCAGTGCTAGAGTCGCCCCCGGGCATACTGAAGCTTTCTTT	CSARVAPGHTEAFF
TRBV2	TRBJ1-6	14	NA	NA	TGTGCTAGCGGTGGGGGACGGTCTGATTCACCCCTCCACTTT	CASGGGRSDSPLHF
TRBV5-1	TRBJ1-6	15	NA	many	TGCGCCAGCAGCTTGTGGGCGCAGGGAGATTCACCCCTCCACTTT	CASSLWAQGDSPLHF
TRBV7-2	TRBJ2-5	14	NA	NA	TGTGCCAGCAGCTTGAATCCCGCGGGAGAGACCCAGTACTTC	CASSLNPAGETQYF
TRBV2	TRBJ1-6	15	NA	many	TGTGCCAGCAGTGAAGCGGGGAGGCTTGGCTCACCCCTCCACTTT	CASSEAGRLGSPLHF
TRBV20-1	TRBJ1-1	15	TRBD1	NA	TGCAGCGTAGATCCCCCAGGGGGCCTGAACACTGAAGCTTTCTTT	CSVDPPGGLNTEAFF
TRBV10-3	TRBJ1-5	12	TRBD1	NA	TGTGCCGTTGGACAGGTTAATCAGCCCCAGCATTTT	CAVGQVNQPQHF
TRBV15	TRBJ1-6	15	TRBD1	few	TGTGCCACCAGCAGAGATCGACAGGGCAGTTCACCCCTCCACTTT	CATSRDRQGSSPLHF
TRBV19	TRBJ1-1	16	NA	many	TGTGCCAGTAGTATCGTGGCAGGGGCCGGGGGCACTGAAGCTTTCTTT	CASSIVAGAGGTEAFF
TRBV9	TRBJ2-5	13	NA	NA	TGTGCCAGCAGCGGCGTGGGGGAGGAGACCCAGTACTTC	CASSGVGEETQYF
TRBV20-1	TRBJ2-3	15	TRBD2	NA	TGCAGTGCTAGAGGTAGAGCGGGGCACACAGATACGCAGTATTTT	CSARGRAGHTDTQYF
TRBV15	TRBJ2-1	19	TRBD2	many	TGTGCCACCAGCAGAATTAGCGGGGGGAAACTACTCCAGGACTATGAGCAGTTCTTC	CATSRISGGKLLQDYEQFF
TRBV7-8	TRBJ2-1	15	TRBD2	many	TGTGCCAGCAGCGGGGGGACTAGCTCCTACAATGAGCAGTTCTTC	CASSGGTSSYNEQFF
TRBV2	TRBJ1-6	12	TRBD1	NA	TGTGCCAGCAGTACGGGACAGTCACCCCTCCACTTT	CASSTGQSPLHF
TRBV5-1	TRBJ1-1	13	NA	many	TGCGCCAGCAGCTTAGGGTGGAACACTGAAGCTTTCTTT	CASSLGWNTEAFF
TRBV2	TRBJ1-2	13	NA	few	TGTGCCAGCAGTGGAGACAGTTTCTATGGCTACACCTTC	CASSGDSFYGYTF
TRBV7-2	TRBJ1-6	15	TRBD1	NA	TGTGCCAGCAGCCTTACAGGGGAAGCTAATTCACCCCTCCACTTT	CASSLTGEANSPLHF
TRBV10-3	TRBJ1-2	13	NA	few	TGTGCCATCAGTGACCCGATCGACTATGGCTACACCTTC	CAISDPIDYGYTF
TRBV20-1	TRBJ1-2	11	NA	few	TGCAGTGCTAGAAGGGTAGGGGGCTACACCTTC	CSARRVGGYTF
TRBV6-1	TRBJ1-2	13	TRBD1	many	TGTGCCAGCAGTGCGCCGACAGGGCCTAACTACACCTTC	CASSAPTGPNYTF
TRBV5-4	TRBJ2-7	15	TRBD1	NA	TGTGCCAGCAGCTCCCGGGACAGGAGCTCCTACGAGCAGTACTTC	CASSSRDRSSYEQYF